The 18 T cell receptor beta chains reported below all come from one sample, sequenced in a study of neurological immune-mediated disorders. TCRdb redid the calling of the 5' RACE reads with MiXCR, one entry per CDR3 protein. The sample shows more than 25,000 distinct CDR3 sequences, 4% of them seen only once. Sequenced input: CD4+ T cells from blood. These receptors were taken from a woman aged 40 to 50 in good health.

This clonotype was detected only a few times. CDR3 loop: CSARTGQGNQPQHF. Written as DNA, the CDR3 is TGCAGTGCTAGAACGGGTCAGGGAAATCAGCCCCAGCATTTT. The V call is TRBV20-1, the J call TRBJ1-5, with D possibly TRBD1 on 5 matching bases. V dropped 2 bases and J dropped 4 bases, with 12 bases sitting between them. Germline loops: CDR1 DFQATT, CDR2 SNEGSKA (reference sequence). The CDR3 is 14 residues long.

The sample holds many counts of this clonotype. The chain links TRBV6-1 to TRBJ2-3, with TRBD1 matching 7 bases. The CDR3 has 14 residues. Germline V CDR1 and CDR2: MNHNS, SASEGT. After removal of 5 bases from V and 4 bases from J, the junction contained 6 bases not matched to a gene. This CDR3 is CASSLPGQPDTQYF. The CDR3 DNA sequence: TGTGCCAGCAGTTTACCGGGACAGCCAGATACGCAGTATTTT.

In its sample, this clonotype was seen many times. The V call is TRBV5-1, the J call TRBJ1-1; TRBD1 matches 11 bases. CDR3 size: 18 residues. With V trimmed by 4 bases and J by 4 bases, 15 bases remained unmatched. Germline V CDR1 and CDR2: SGHRS, YFSETQ. CDR3: CASSPWGGTGGGGTEAFF. The DNA of the CDR3 is TGCGCCAGCAGCCCCTGGGGTGGGACAGGGGGAGGTGGCACTGAAGCTTTCTTT.

This clonotype turned up a few times. The CDR3 DNA reads TGTGCCAGCAGCTTGATTGGGGCCCCCTCTGGAAACACCATATATTTT. Its protein product is CASSLIGAPSGNTIYF. The chain employs TRBV5-6 and TRBJ1-3; TRBD1 is a possible D gene (5 bases). V lost 1 base and J 0 bases, leaving 11 bases between the germline ends. The germline V gene has CDR1 SGHDT and CDR2 YYEEEE. The CDR3 consists of 16 residues.

This clonotype was seen repeatedly, ten times or more. The genes are TRBV15 and TRBJ2-4; TRBD2 matches at 9 bases. J was trimmed by 6 bases and V by 2 bases; bases with no gene match: 20. Germline loops: CDR1 LNHNV, CDR2 YYDKDF (reference sequence). There are 20 residues in the CDR3. CDR3 protein: CATSRSPAGSGGTTTNIQYF. The CDR3 region has the DNA TGTGCCACCAGCAGATCCCCAGCAGGTAGCGGGGGAACTACCACAAACATTCAGTACTTC.

The V gene is TRBV7-9, the J gene TRBJ2-1; 9 nucleotides match TRBD2. CDR1 is SEHNR and CDR2 is FQNEAQ in the germline V gene (reference sequence). The V segment lost 5 bases and the J segment 6 bases; nucleotides outside the gene matches: 8. This CDR3 is built from 15 residues. CDR3: CASSLLAGLANEQFF. CDR3 DNA: TGTGCCAGCAGCCTTCTAGCGGGACTGGCCAATGAGCAGTTCTTC.

This clonotype was counted at least ten times. This chain uses TRBV5-1 with TRBJ2-3, with TRBD2 as a possible D gene (5 bases). The V end was cut by 4 bases, the J end by 4 bases, with 16 bases between. The germline V gene has CDR1 SGHRS and CDR2 YFSETQ. The CDR3 runs 15 residues. CDR3 coding DNA: TGCGCCAGCAGCGGGCTAGCTACCCCCGCAGATACGCAGTATTTT. Its translation: CASSGLATPADTQYF.

This clonotype was seen repeatedly, ten times or more. The chain combines TRBV7-9 with TRBJ1-3; no clear D gene. This CDR3 region has 18 residues. CDR1 SEHNR and CDR2 FQNEAQ come from the germline V gene (reference sequence). Deletions cut 3 bases from V and 0 bases from J, with 18 bases between. CDR3 sequence reads: CASSFSVAKSLSGNTIYF. The DNA for the CDR3 is TGTGCCAGCAGCTTCAGTGTCGCGAAAAGCCTCTCTGGAAACACCATATATTTT.

This clonotype was found many times. The chain joins TRBV3-1 to TRBJ1-6; perhaps TRBD1 as D (5 bases). CDR1 and CDR2 (germline): LGHDT, YNNKEL (reference sequence). V was trimmed by 3 bases and J by 7 bases, leaving 16 bases between them. The CDR3 is 16 residues long. CDR3 amino acids: CASSHNSGTLNSPLHF. DNA of the CDR3: TGTGCCAGCAGCCACAATTCCGGGACGTTAAATTCACCCCTCCACTTT.

This clonotype appeared many times. CDR3 loop: CSASVGQTYGYTF. The CDR3 DNA reads TGCAGTGCTAGCGTGGGACAGACTTATGGCTACACCTTC. This chain connects TRBV20-1 to TRBJ1-2, with 7 bases aligning to TRBD1. The CDR3 covers 13 residues. Germline V CDR1 and CDR2: DFQATT, SNEGSKA (reference sequence). Germline trimming cut 3 bases from V and 5 bases from J; bases unmatched to any gene: 6.

At least ten counts were recorded for this clonotype. The chain is built from TRBV20-1 and TRBJ2-7; unclear D gene. Trimming took 3 bases from V and 0 from J, leaving 18 bases between them. CDR3 length: 16 residues. Germline CDR1 and CDR2: DFQATT and SNEGSKA (reference sequence). The CDR3 nucleotides are TGCAGTGCTAGGAAACCCTTTGGATTCTCCTCCTACGAGCAGTACTTC. This codes for CSARKPFGFSSYEQYF.

This clonotype has ten or more counts. The V call is TRBV10-3, the J call TRBJ1-1; D is undetermined. Germline V gene data show CDR1 as ENHRY and CDR2 as SYGVKD. The ends were cut back, 10 bases at V and 5 bases at J, with 17 bases in the middle. The CDR3 extends over 13 amino acids. CDR3 DNA: TGTGCCACAGCAGATGGCCCCGGGACTGAAGCTTTCTTT. It specifies CATADGPGTEAFF.

This clonotype has a count of ten or more. The chain recombines TRBV5-5 with TRBJ2-7; D perhaps matches TRBD2 (5 bases). V was clipped by 4 bases and J by 5 bases, with 7 bases between them. Germline V lookup: CDR1 SGHKS, CDR2 YYEKEE (reference sequence). The CDR3 consists of 11 residues. CDR3 nucleotides: TGTGCCAGCAGCCTCGGGGACGAGCAGTACTTC. Its translation: CASSLGDEQYF. The full variable domain, in which reference TRBV5-5 and TRBJ2-7 provide the parts outside the CDR3, is DAGVTQSPTHLIKTRGQQVTLRCSPISGHKSVSWYQQVLGQGPQFIFQYYEKEERGRGNFPDRFSARQFPNYSSELNVNALLLGDSALYLCASSLGDEQYFGPGTRLTVT.

This clonotype was seen ten or more times. The chain joins TRBV12-3 or TRBV12-4 to TRBJ1-5; D not resolved. The V and J ends lost 0 bases and 7 bases respectively, with 7 bases between them. CDR3 size: 13 residues. CDR3 residues: CASSLANWQPQHF. The CDR3 DNA follows: TGTGCCAGCAGTTTAGCGAACTGGCAGCCCCAGCATTTT.

This clonotype occurred many times. The chain is built from TRBV6-5 and TRBJ2-6; D gene unclear. The V end lost 7 bases, the J end lost 0 bases, and 4 bases lay between the germline ends. Germline CDR1 and CDR2: MNHEY and SVGAGI. The length of the CDR3 is 13 residues. As DNA, the CDR3 is TGTGCCAGCACAAGCTCTGGGGCCAACGTCCTGACTTTC. Protein sequence: CASTSSGANVLTF.

In its sample, this clonotype is medium-sized. The J gene is TRBJ2-5, the V gene TRBV3-1, with a possible D match to TRBD1 (6 bases). Germline CDR1 LGHDT, CDR2 YNNKEL (reference sequence). This CDR3 contains 16 residues. V shed 5 bases and J shed 1 base, with 17 bases lying between them. CDR3 DNA sequence: TGTGCCAGCAGCTTAAGGGGGAGAGGGGCCCAAGAGACCCAGTACTTC. This translates into CASSLRGRGAQETQYF.

This clonotype has a count of ten or more. The J gene is TRBJ2-1, the V gene TRBV12-3 or TRBV12-4; possibly TRBD1 or TRBD2 for D (6 bases each). Trimming shortened V by 5 bases and J by 10 bases, and 12 bases separated the two germline ends. The CDR3 is made up of 12 amino acids. The CDR3 sequence: CASSPQGGEQFF. The DNA for the CDR3 is TGTGCCAGCAGTCCCCAAGGGGGGGAGCAGTTCTTC.

This clonotype was counted at least ten times. The rearrangement joins TRBV5-1 to TRBJ2-5; D perhaps matches TRBD2 (6 bases). V was clipped by 4 bases and J by 5 bases, with 15 bases between them. The CDR3 totals 14 residues. CDR1 is SGHRS and CDR2 is YFSETQ in the germline V gene. In nucleotides, the CDR3 is TGCGCCAGCAGCCCGTCTAGCGCGTGGGAGACCCAGTACTTC. The encoded protein is CASSPSSAWETQYF.